This T cell receptor beta chain was observed in a study of shared clonotypes between healthy human individuals. Across the study: Those who served as donors were a couple of women and a few men between the ages of 18 and 49.

After removal of 6 bases from V and 3 bases from J, the junction contained 5 bases not matched to a gene. The CDR3 has 14 residues. Looked up from germline, CDR1 is MNHNY and CDR2 is SVGAGI (reference sequence). Profiling relied on immunoSEQ multiplex PCR, and the TCRdb table lists in-frame clones only, not all of them. Here the sample spans over a million clones, 75% to 80% being singletons. Sequenced input: memory CD4+ T cells from PBMCs. Subset specified: CD45RA-negative fraction. This chain joins TRBV6-6 and TRBJ2-7; TRBD2 agrees at 10 bases. This TCR was sampled from a man aged 18 to 30 in good health. Some clones in this sample may be carry-over from other donors' samples. In DNA, the CDR3 is TGTGCCAGCAGGGGGACTAGCGCGGACTACGAGCAGTACTTC. Its protein product is CASRGTSADYEQYF.